This T cell receptor beta chain emerged from a study of T-cell reconstitution after alpha-beta-depleted transplantation in children. In the case of this clonotype: Its antigen is not identified.

TCRbeta library preparation incorporated unique molecular identifiers. Each CDR3 protein gets one entry after TCRdb re-called the PCR reads with MiXCR. Among fewer than 700,000 distinct CDR3 sequences listed, 10% to 15% were seen once. The study's findings and limits: Surviving thymic progenitors and recipient T cells were the source of high TCRbeta diversity at day 60 in some patients.

This CDR3 contains 16 residues. Trimming took 0 bases from V and 7 from J; bases not matched to a gene: 10. Germline V lookup: CDR1 MNHEY, CDR2 SVGEGT. This material consisted of PBMCs, mostly from graft donor cells, taken 360 days after TCRalphabeta/CD19-depleted stem cell transplant. This sequence joins TRBV6-2 or TRBV6-3 and TRBJ2-7; 9 nucleotides agree with TRBD2. The sequence came from a male patient under 18 who had a stem cell transplant for acute myeloid leukemia, so the T cells may come from the graft donor. CDR3 loop: CASSYSRLAVSGEQYF. The DNA of the CDR3 is TGTGCCAGCAGTTACTCGAGACTAGCGGTTTCGGGAGAGCAGTACTTC.